The rows below give T cell receptor beta chains drawn from one sample of a study of T cells after yellow fever vaccination. TCRdb re-called the 5' RACE reads through MiXCR, storing one row per CDR3 protein. The sample contains some 96,000 distinct CDR3 sequences, 7.5% to 10% of which appear only once. The sequencing here drew on CD8+ T cells not binding an NS4B(214-222) dextramer, sorted from PBMCs, taken approximately 16 days after the first yellow fever vaccination. The receptors come from a man between 18 and 29 years old who received the YFV17D yellow fever vaccine. Both conserved end residues are part of each CDR3. Each record gives: V gene, J gene, D gene, clone size, CDR3 protein, CDR3 DNA. A D gene is named only where the DNA matches it firmly. Clone size is shown for a subset of rows, as once, few, many or a class of expanded clone.

TRBV12-3/TRBV12-4	TRBJ1-1	-	few	CASSSPRASNTEAFF	TGTGCCAGCAGTTCCCCCCGGGCATCGAACACTGAAGCTTTCTTT
TRBV9	TRBJ2-7	TRBD1	few	CASSVGQGVDEQYF	TGTGCCAGCAGCGTAGGCCAGGGGGTGGACGAGCAGTACTTC
TRBV11-2	TRBJ2-1	TRBD1	few	CASSSYLTGEYSYNEQFF	TGTGCCAGCAGCTCCTACTTGACAGGGGAATACTCCTACAATGAGCAGTTCTTC
TRBV11-2	TRBJ1-2	-	few	CASSLAALFRYGYTF	TGTGCCAGCAGCTTGGCAGCGCTTTTTCGTTATGGCTACACCTTC
TRBV4-1	TRBJ2-3	-	few	CASSQRGRPLDTQYF	TGCGCCAGCAGCCAACGAGGGCGTCCTTTAGATACGCAGTATTTT
TRBV3-1	TRBJ1-1	-	once	CASSLTGGDPEAFF	TGTGCCAGCAGCCTGACAGGCGGGGACCCTGAAGCTTTCTTT
TRBV7-9	TRBJ2-3	-	few	CASSLVGGVTDTQYF	TGTGCCAGCAGCTTAGTTGGCGGGGTCACAGATACGCAGTATTTT
TRBV7-3	TRBJ2-2	-	-	CASSSRGARELFF	TGTGCCAGCAGCTCGAGGGGGGCGAGGGAGCTGTTTTTT
TRBV27	TRBJ2-3	-	few	CASSFLGTDTQYF	TGTGCCAGCAGTTTCCTAGGCACAGATACGCAGTATTTT
TRBV3-1	TRBJ2-1	-	few	CASSTNTGPHVGEQFF	TGTGCCAGCAGCACAAACACGGGCCCTCACGTCGGTGAGCAGTTCTTC
TRBV27	TRBJ2-1	TRBD1	few	CASSLYRTGVNEQFF	TGTGCCAGCAGTTTATACAGGACAGGGGTCAATGAGCAGTTCTTC
TRBV4-1	TRBJ1-5	-	many	CASSPRGVSNQPQHF	TGCGCCAGCAGCCCGAGGGGGGTCAGCAATCAGCCCCAGCATTTT
TRBV29-1	TRBJ2-2	TRBD1	many	CSVEHERDRTGAGELFF	TGCAGCGTTGAGCATGAGAGGGACAGGACGGGGGCCGGGGAGCTGTTTTTT
TRBV6-5	TRBJ1-5	TRBD1	few	CASSQGAVQPQHF	TGTGCCAGCAGCCAGGGGGCTGTGCAGCCCCAGCATTTT
TRBV10-3	TRBJ2-7	-	-	CAISRAGVTYEQYF	TGTGCCATCAGTCGTGCAGGGGTTACCTACGAGCAGTACTTC
TRBV3-1	TRBJ1-5	TRBD1	few	CASSQARGNPSNQPQHF	TGTGCCAGCAGCCAAGCCAGGGGGAACCCCAGCAATCAGCCCCAGCATTTT